This TCR beta chain was recovered during a study of blood T cell repertoires in COVID-19. In the study overall: The United States, Italy and Spain provided the acute and convalescent COVID-19 samples. T cells, B-cell-depleted T cells, or PBMCs supplied cDNA or gDNA.

Original processing methods: It was from reference gene primer amplification that nucleated cell counts were estimated. The data were produced by immunoSEQ multiplex PCR, yet TCRdb's version contains in-frame clones alone and is incomplete. The V and J calls and clone size are taken from that table; D and trimming were inferred from the DNA. The data show fewer than 250,000 clones, around 76% seen once. After removal of 5 bases from V and 1 base from J, the junction contained 5 bases not matched to a gene. CDR3 length: 15 amino acids. Germline lookup yields CDR1 SGHTA and CDR2 FQGTGA. This clonotype originated in a woman in her forties or fifties with acute COVID-19. The specimen was PBMCs or T cells enriched from blood (not recorded which). The chain carries TRBV7-3 and TRBJ2-3, with 8 bases matching TRBD1. The CDR3 protein is CASSPTGVGTDTQYF. CDR3 in DNA: TGTGCCAGCAGCCCGACAGGGGTGGGCACAGATACGCAGTATTTT.